Shown below are 8 T cell receptor beta chains from a single sample sequenced in a study of CD8 T cells in ankylosing spondylitis. Regarding the study as a whole: A motif of roughly 8 highly homologous TCR beta variants was seen as apparently characteristic of ankylosing spondylitis blood.

Antigens for these TCRs are unknown. From the 5' RACE reads, TCRdb called clonotypes with MiXCR, one entry per CDR3 protein. This table has some 800,000 distinct CDR3 sequences, approximately 12% appearing once. The specimen sequenced was blood, either unsorted or a sorted T cell fraction (not recorded which). Receptors were obtained from a male donor with ankylosing spondylitis.

The V call is TRBV7-2, the J call TRBJ2-6; tentatively, D is TRBD1 (6 bases). Germline-derived CDR1 and CDR2 are SGHTA and FQGNSA. The CDR3 spans 17 residues. Trimming left V 4 bases short and J 0 bases short, with 13 bases between. This CDR3 is CASSSPGASSGANVLTF. CDR3 in DNA: TGTGCCAGCAGCTCGCCAGGGGCGTCCTCTGGGGCCAACGTCCTGACTTTC.

The chain combines TRBV6-2 or TRBV6-3 with TRBJ2-7; D is undetermined. The CDR3 sequence is 17 residues long. Germline V gives CDR1 MNHEY, CDR2 SVGEGT. With 4 bases removed from V and 3 bases from J, the gap between germline ends came to 22 bases. The CDR3 nucleotides are TGTGCCAGCAGTTCCCTTTTACGGTCCATTGAGATCTACGAGCAGTACTTC. This encodes CASSSLLRSIEIYEQYF.

This rearrangement joins TRBV6-5 to TRBJ1-2; 8 bases line up with TRBD1. The CDR3 is 13 amino acids. After removal of 4 bases from V and 8 bases from J, the junction contained 6 bases not matched to a gene. CDR1 and CDR2 (germline): MNHEY, SVGAGI. CDR3 residues: CASSWTGRYGYTF. CDR3 coding DNA: TGTGCCAGCAGTTGGACAGGGCGGTACGGCTACACCTTC.

The CDR3 here is CASSLLRLGQGFSYEQYF. The CDR3 DNA sequence: TGCGCCAGCAGCCTGCTGCGGTTGGGACAGGGCTTCTCCTACGAGCAGTACTTC. The chain joins TRBV5-1 to TRBJ2-7, with 9 bases matching TRBD1. Looked up from germline, CDR1 is SGHRS and CDR2 is YFSETQ. Germline trimming cut 4 bases from V and 0 bases from J; bases unmatched to any gene: 14. The CDR3 contains 18 residues.

In its sample, this clonotype was seen many times. The V call is TRBV12-3 or TRBV12-4, the J call TRBJ1-2, with D possibly matching TRBD1 (6 bases). The CDR3 covers 13 residues. The ends were cut back, 6 bases at V and 8 bases at J, with 16 bases in the middle. The CDR3 loop is CASSTSGQRGYTF. CDR3 nucleotide sequence: TGTGCCAGCAGCACCTCGGGACAACGGGGCTACACCTTC.

The J gene is TRBJ2-7, the V gene TRBV20-1; TRBD1 is a possible D gene (5 bases). In germline, CDR1 is DFQATT, CDR2 SNEGSKA (reference sequence). Between the trimmed V and J ends, which lost 3 bases and 4 bases, there was a span of 16 bases. The CDR3 is made up of 14 amino acids. The CDR3 protein is CSARTPAGRYEQYF. The CDR3 DNA follows: TGCAGTGCTAGGACCCCCGCAGGGCGGTACGAGCAGTACTTC.

This clonotype occurred many times. The CDR3 region has the DNA TGTGCCAGCACGGGACTCAGGAACACTGAAGCTTTCTTT. It is translated as CASTGLRNTEAFF. V is TRBV7-9 and J is TRBJ1-1; TRBD1 might be the D (5 bases). CDR1 is SEHNR and CDR2 is FQNEAQ in the germline V gene (reference sequence). This CDR3 is 13 amino acids long. The V end was cut by 7 bases, the J end by 1 base, with 10 bases between.

The rearrangement uses TRBV18 and TRBJ2-7; weak D call: TRBD1 (5 bases). CDR1 KGHSH and CDR2 LQKENI come from the germline V gene. CDR3 length: 15 amino acids. Trimming stripped 6 bases from V and 0 bases from J, with 15 bases between. The CDR3 loop reads CASSAQGFYSYEQYF. Written as DNA, the CDR3 is TGTGCCAGCTCGGCCCAGGGATTTTACTCCTACGAGCAGTACTTC.